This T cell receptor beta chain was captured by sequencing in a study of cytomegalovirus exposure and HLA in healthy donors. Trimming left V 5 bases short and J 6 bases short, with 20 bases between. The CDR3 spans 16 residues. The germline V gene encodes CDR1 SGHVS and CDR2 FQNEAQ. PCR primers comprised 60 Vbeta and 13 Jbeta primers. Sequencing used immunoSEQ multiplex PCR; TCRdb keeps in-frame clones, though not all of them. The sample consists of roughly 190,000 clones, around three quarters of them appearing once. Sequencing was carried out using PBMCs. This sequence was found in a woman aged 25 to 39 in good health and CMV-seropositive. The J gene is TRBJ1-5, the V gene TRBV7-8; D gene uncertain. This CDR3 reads CASSPTRRFLGQPQHF. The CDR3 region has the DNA TGTGCCAGCAGCCCTACGAGGAGGTTCCTAGGTCAGCCCCAGCATTTT.